The entry that follows covers one TCR beta chain sequence. The antigen is unknown. This specimen belongs to a study of T cell repertoires in cytomegalovirus infection. Study information: Indicated by public TCR beta signatures were CMV infection and matching HLA type. Findings and caveats of the study: Totalled public TCR beta family frequency picked out people who carried CMV plus the relevant HLA. There were HLA-C-restricted CMV-specific TCR beta clonotypes dominating the ex vivo response.

TCRdb recomputed calls from the reads with MiXCR, one row per CDR3 protein. The sample holds approximately 100,000 distinct CDR3 sequences, less than 25% seen once. This CDR3 has 20 amino acids. Germline lookup yields CDR1 SGHTA and CDR2 FQGNSA. V was shortened by 5 bases and J by 5 bases, with 32 bases between the two germline ends. The V and J genes are TRBV7-2 and TRBJ2-3; D perhaps matches TRBD2 (7 bases). The sample taken for sequencing was CD8+ T cells from PBMCs. This TCR was recovered from a human donor in good health (CMV status not recorded). Some clones in this sample may be carry-over from other donors' samples. The CDR3 loop reads CASSPPGWSGAGAEGDTQYF. CDR3 DNA: TGTGCCAGCAGCCCCCCCGGTTGGAGTGGGGCGGGGGCGGAGGGAGATACGCAGTATTTT.